The sequence of this T cell receptor (beta chain) was determined in a study of vaccination effects on CD4 cells after COVID-19 (dated by TCRdb to the early 2020s). About the study as a whole: To identify antigen-specific CD4+ T cell clonotypes by their expansion, the ViraFEST assay first stimulated PBMC with viral peptide pools and then applied TCR sequencing. Across the study, the median time from the second dose to post-vaccine sampling was 72 days (range 14 to 241). SARS-CoV-2 spike-specific CD4+ TCR repertoires from before and after mRNA vaccination were compared in COVID-19 convalescent patients and in infection-naive vaccine recipients. In the study, cultures from other donors were sequenced using the Oncomine TCR Beta short-read assay on an Illumina iSeq 100. Each well held more than 1.5 million PBMC cultured in IMDM containing approximately 5% human AB serum, 9 to 10 IU/ml IL-2 and gentamicin, along with roughly 10 ug/ml peptides. A total of more than 8 COVID-19 convalescent patients and a handful of SARS-CoV-2-naive healthy vaccine recipients were included in the full study.

What the work shows at the level of the full study, not this receptor alone: Clones induced by infection and clones induced by vaccination both contracted markedly at late timepoints after vaccination, which fits with T cell responses waning over time. Among healthy vaccine recipients, nearly all vaccine-induced clones were SARS-CoV-2 mono-reactive, and only 1 of 255 was cross-reactive with common cold coronaviruses. Limitations of the study were the small number of convalescent patients and the absence of early post-infection timepoints.

Remarks on this clone: Its cognate antigen has yet to be identified. Qualities for individual bases were not recorded, and no much larger clone is one base off.

Library method: the immunoSEQ multiplex PCR assay. DNA from the cultured and isolated CD4+ T cells underwent TCR beta CDR3 sequencing. As for the original processing: The analysis removed non-productive TCR sequences, trimmed reads to the CDR3 region, and retained only CDR3s that were 7 or more amino acids long. Antigen-specific clonotypes were identified using the MANAFEST web app by comparison of expansion in peptide wells against reference cultures. For clones to be considered positive, expansion at FDR<0.05 versus reference and all other wells, an odds ratio above 5, and a frequency above 0.1% in two replicate wells were required. A clonotype was called cross-reactive if it was significantly expanded both in SARS-CoV-2 spike wells and in at least one common cold coronavirus spike condition. CDR3 similarity was assessed by Levenshtein distance with the stringdist R package, and unrooted trees were built with ape in R 3.6.1. The table was pulled from immuneACCESS by TCRdb, which kept in-frame rearrangements only. Such tables lose some clones; where checked, under half of the loss comes from unresolved V genes, and the rest has no known cause. D and trimming come from the DNA, and the V and J calls and clone size come from that table. Within this sample are around 66,000 clones, with about 67% of them counted one time only. About 2.2% of the sample is held by the ten biggest clonotypes.

Trimming takes 0 bases from V and 3 bases from J, and the germline ends sit 15 bases apart. The CDR1 and CDR2 encoded by the germline V gene are MRHNA and SNTAGT. From the cysteine through the valine, the CDR3 covers 16 amino acids. Only CDR3 DNA remains: 48 bases, in frame from the first base. After less than eleven days of culture, CD4+ T cells were isolated with the EasySep CD4+ T cell isolation kit. Participants received two doses of either the BNT162b2 or the mRNA-1273 mRNA SARS-CoV-2 vaccine. Healthy vaccine recipients had no prior SARS-CoV-2 infection, confirmed by negative nucleocapsid antibodies before and after vaccination. Half of the culture medium was replaced with fresh IL-2-containing medium on days 3 and 7. Unless otherwise noted, each peptide stimulation condition was cultured in triplicate wells. Using Ficoll-Paque Plus gradient centrifugation, PBMC were separated from whole blood and then either used fresh or cryopreserved at -140C. The QIAamp micro DNA kit was used to extract genomic DNA from the cultured CD4+ T cells.

The chain was built from TRBV6-4 and TRBJ2-7; the D gene is perhaps TRBD2, from 5 matching bases. The source was CD4+ T cells from PBMCs cultured without peptide, collected after COVID-19 vaccination. This clonotype was sampled from a human donor who received a COVID-19 vaccine. The DNA sequence is as follows: TGTGCCAGCAGTGACTCGAAAACGGGGTTCAGCTACGAGCAGTACGTC. Translation gives CASSDSKTGFSYEQYV.